This T cell receptor (beta chain) comes out of a study of CD8 T cells in ankylosing spondylitis. Study-level points and caveats: Characteristic, it appeared, of ankylosing spondylitis blood was a TCR beta motif of seven or eight highly homologous variants.

Only a few counts were recorded for this clonotype. Its antigen remains unidentified. The germline V gene encodes CDR1 SGHAT and CDR2 FQNNGV. V was pared by 7 bases and J by 6 bases, with 12 bases of the junction left unmatched. CDR3 size: 14 residues. TCRdb redid the calling of the 5' RACE reads with MiXCR, one entry per CDR3 protein. The sample consists of tens of thousands of distinct CDR3 sequences, about 9% of them appearing once. This TCR was recovered from a male donor with ankylosing spondylitis. This chain joins TRBV11-2 and TRBJ2-7; TRBD2 matches at 7 bases. The sample comprised blood, either unsorted or a sorted T cell fraction (not recorded which). The CDR3 region is CASTPGGHRGEQYV. The CDR3 nucleotides are TGTGCCAGCACCCCGGGAGGCCACCGGGGCGAGCAGTACGTC.